This paragraph reports one T cell receptor beta chain. Its antigen is currently not known. Qualities for individual bases were not recorded, and no much larger clone is one base off. To identify antigen-specific CD4+ T cell clonotypes by their expansion, the ViraFEST assay first stimulated PBMC with viral peptide pools and then applied TCR sequencing. After approximately 11 days of culture, CD4+ T cells were isolated with the EasySep CD4+ T cell isolation kit. Two doses of either the BNT162b2 or the mRNA-1273 mRNA SARS-CoV-2 vaccine were administered to participants. Healthy vaccine recipients had no prior SARS-CoV-2 infection, confirmed by negative nucleocapsid antibodies before and after vaccination. Over 1.5 million PBMC per well were cultured with about 10 ug/ml peptides in IMDM containing approximately 4.7% human AB serum, approximately 10 IU/ml IL-2 and gentamicin. Half of the culture medium was replaced with fresh IL-2-containing medium on days 3 and 7. Unless noted otherwise, every peptide stimulation condition was cultured in triplicate wells. Using Ficoll-Paque Plus gradient centrifugation, PBMC were separated from whole blood and then either used fresh or cryopreserved at -140C. The overlapping peptide pools covered the spike proteins of SARS-CoV-2 and of the common cold coronaviruses HCoV-NL63, HCoV-OC43 and HCoV-229E. The QIAamp micro DNA kit was used to extract genomic DNA from the cultured CD4+ T cells.

The germline V gene gives CDR1 as SGHRS and CDR2 as YFSETQ. Compared with germline, V lacks 5 bases and J lacks 8 bases; bases without a gene match: 9. Counted from cysteine to phenylalanine, this CDR3 has 14 amino acids. CDR3 DNA is the only sequence kept; it has 42 bases, read in frame from the first base. This entry is derived from a study of vaccination effects on CD4 cells after COVID-19 (dated by TCRdb to 2022 to 2024). Regarding the research as a whole: Post-vaccine samples across the study were collected a median of 72 days after the second dose, with a range of 14 to 241. Altogether, around eleven COVID-19 convalescent patients and several SARS-CoV-2-naive healthy vaccine recipients made up the full study. SARS-CoV-2 spike-specific CD4+ TCR repertoires from before and after mRNA vaccination were compared in COVID-19 convalescent patients and in infection-naive vaccine recipients. Cultures from other donors in the study were sequenced using the Oncomine TCR Beta short-read assay on an Illumina iSeq 100. What the work shows at the level of the full study, not this receptor alone: Only a small number of convalescent patients were included, and no early post-infection timepoints were available, which limited the study. In healthy vaccine recipients, vaccine-induced clones were almost all SARS-CoV-2 mono-reactive, with only 1 of 255 being cross-reactive with common cold coronaviruses. Marked clonal contraction was observed in both infection-induced and vaccine-induced clones at late post-vaccination timepoints, consistent with waning T cell responses.

The library was produced with the immunoSEQ multiplex PCR assay. DNA from the cultured and isolated CD4+ T cells underwent TCR beta CDR3 sequencing. The study's processing was this. Non-productive TCR sequences were discarded, and reads were trimmed to the CDR3 region, with only CDR3s of 7 or more amino acids retained. The MANAFEST web app was used to identify antigen-specific clonotypes by comparing expansion in peptide wells with expansion in reference cultures. To count as positive, a clone had to show expansion at FDR<0.05 compared with the reference and with all other wells, an odds ratio above 5, and a frequency above 0.1% in two replicate wells. Cross-reactive clonotypes were defined as significantly expanded in SARS-CoV-2 spike wells and in at least one common cold coronavirus spike condition. CDR3 similarity was assessed by Levenshtein distance with the stringdist R package, and unrooted trees were built with ape in R 3.6.1. The immuneACCESS repertoire file appears here via TCRdb, limited to in-frame rearrangements. These files lack a portion of the clones; in checked studies, under half of the deficit traces to unresolved V genes, and the cause of the others is not known. Clone size and V and J calls were adopted from that table, with D and trimming inferred from the DNA. This sample holds about 59,000 clones; approximately 78% were observed only once. The ten most abundant clones make up roughly 2% of the sample.

The chain employs TRBV5-1 and TRBJ2-2, with 7 central nucleotides matching TRBD1. The sequences come from CD4+ T cells from PBMCs cultured with HCoV-OC43 spike peptides, collected after COVID-19 vaccination. What the cell subset or site label conveys for this sample: HCoV-OC43 spike overlapping peptide pool stimulation. This clonotype originated in a human donor who received a COVID-19 vaccine. CDR3 reads: CASSLTGTAGELFF. Read as DNA, the sequence is TGCGCCAGCAGTTTAACCGGGACAGCGGGGGAGCTGTTTTTT.